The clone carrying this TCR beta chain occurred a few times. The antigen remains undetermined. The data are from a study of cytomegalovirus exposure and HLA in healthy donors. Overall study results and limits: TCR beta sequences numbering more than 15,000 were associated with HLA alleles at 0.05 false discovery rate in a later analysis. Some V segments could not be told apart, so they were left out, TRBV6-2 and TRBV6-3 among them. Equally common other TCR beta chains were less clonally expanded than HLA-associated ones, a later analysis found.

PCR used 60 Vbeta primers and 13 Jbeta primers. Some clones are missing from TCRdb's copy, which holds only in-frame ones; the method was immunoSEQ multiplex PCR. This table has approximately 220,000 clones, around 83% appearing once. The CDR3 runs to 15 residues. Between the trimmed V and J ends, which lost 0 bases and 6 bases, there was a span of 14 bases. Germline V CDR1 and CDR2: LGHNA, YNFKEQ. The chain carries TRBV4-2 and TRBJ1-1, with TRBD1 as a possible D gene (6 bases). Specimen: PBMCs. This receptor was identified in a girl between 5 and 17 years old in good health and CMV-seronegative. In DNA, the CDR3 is TGTGCCAGCAGCCAAGATTACGGGACACCGGCTGAAGCTTTCTTT. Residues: CASSQDYGTPAEAFF.